This is a list of T cell receptor beta chains from one sample in a study of T cells in Graves' hyperthyroidism and ophthalmopathy. Each CDR3 protein is one row after TCRdb ran MiXCR on the multiplex PCR reads. Counted here are fewer than 800,000 distinct CDR3 sequences, about 16% occurring once; the ten biggest clones make up under 9.5%. The source material was blood. The receptors were sampled from a young man with Graves' hyperthyroidism. Both conserved end residues are part of each CDR3. The D gene is left open where the match is weak. Expanded clones get a size class; other rows say once, few or many, or leave the size out.

NA	TRBV24-1	TRBJ2-3	many	TGTGCCACGCACGGACGGAATAATACGCAGTATTTT	CATHGRNNTQYF
TRBD2	TRBV6-2/TRBV6-3	TRBJ2-1	few	TGTGCCAGCACCGGCCCCGGCTCTAGCGGGGTTAGCTCCTACAATGAGCAGTTCTTC	CASTGPGSSGVSSYNEQFF
TRBD1	TRBV5-1	TRBJ1-2	few	TGCGCCAGCAGCTTGCAGGGGGCTGACTATGGCTACACCTTC	CASSLQGADYGYTF
NA	TRBV11-2	TRBJ2-7	NA	TGTGCCAGAAGCTTATTTAGGTCCTACGAGCAGTACTTC	CARSLFRSYEQYF
NA	TRBV11-2	TRBJ2-2	few	TGTGCCAGCAGCCCGCTACCTCAGTCCGGGGAGCTGTTTTTT	CASSPLPQSGELFF
NA	TRBV25-1	TRBJ2-7	few	TGTGCCAGCAGTGGAACGGTGAAAACTAACTCCTACGAGCAGTACTTC	CASSGTVKTNSYEQYF
TRBD2	TRBV19	TRBJ2-7	NA	TGTGCCAGTAGTATACTCCTAGCGGGAGGGACTTACGAGCAGTACTTC	CASSILLAGGTYEQYF
TRBD1	TRBV28	TRBJ1-5	many	TGTGCCAGCCGCGGGACAGGGGGCTTTAATCAGCCCCAGCATTTT	CASRGTGGFNQPQHF
TRBD2	TRBV2	TRBJ2-3	many	TGTGCCACTTCCGGGACTAGTCAGGATACGCAGTATTTT	CATSGTSQDTQYF
TRBD2	TRBV7-9	TRBJ2-1	NA	TGTGCCAGCAGCCCCCTTGGCGGGAGCGTTAATGAGCAGTTCTTC	CASSPLGGSVNEQFF
TRBD1	TRBV12-3/TRBV12-4	TRBJ2-3	NA	TGTGCCAGCAGGGGGAGGACAGGGGAAGATACGCAGTATTTT	CASRGRTGEDTQYF
TRBD1	TRBV25-1	TRBJ1-4	few	TGTGCCAGCAGTGAAGCATCAGGACAGGGGGATGAAAAACTGTTTTTT	CASSEASGQGDEKLFF
NA	TRBV29-1	TRBJ2-5	few	TGCAGCGTTGAAGAGAGCAGGGGTAAAGAGACCCAGTACTTC	CSVEESRGKETQYF
NA	TRBV15	TRBJ2-7	few	TGTGCCACCAGCAAAAGGGACATTTACGAGCAGTACTTC	CATSKRDIYEQYF
NA	TRBV29-1	TRBJ2-1	NA	TGCAGCGTTGAGGGCCAGGGCTCCTACAATGAGCAGTTCTTC	CSVEGQGSYNEQFF
NA	TRBV4-1	TRBJ1-6	few	TGCGCCAGCAGCCAAGGGCAGGCGTCTCACCTATCACCCCTCCACTTT	CASSQGQASHLSPLHF
NA	TRBV11-2	TRBJ1-5	few	TGTGCCAGCAGCTTAGACCACAGCCCCAATCAGCCCCAGCATTTT	CASSLDHSPNQPQHF
TRBD2	TRBV7-9	TRBJ2-7	many	TGTGCCAGCAGCTCCTGGGGGGGGGGATACGAGCAGTACTTC	CASSSWGGGYEQYF
NA	TRBV20-1	TRBJ1-2	many	TGCAGTGCTAGAGGGGGCAGCATGGTCTATGGCTACACCTTC	CSARGGSMVYGYTF
NA	TRBV28	TRBJ2-1	few	TGTGCCAGCAGCCAGACATTTAAACAGTTCTTC	CASSQTFKQFF
TRBD2	TRBV20-1	TRBJ2-7	few	TGCAGTGCTAGAGACGCGGGAGGGCCACACGAGCAGTACTTC	CSARDAGGPHEQYF
TRBD2	TRBV20-1	TRBJ2-7	many	TGCAGTGCTCGTAGTGCACAAACTAGCGGGGACTCCTACGAGCAGTACTTC	CSARSAQTSGDSYEQYF
NA	TRBV7-9	TRBJ2-3	few	TGTGCCAGCAGCTCGGAGTGGACAGATACGCAGTATTTT	CASSSEWTDTQYF
NA	TRBV27	TRBJ2-7	many	TGTGCCAGCAGTATCACGACCTCCCCCCCCTACGAGCAGTACTTC	CASSITTSPPYEQYF
NA	TRBV6-2/TRBV6-3	TRBJ1-2	NA	TGTGCCAGCAGTTTCCTTGGCCGGGCGGTCTCCTTC	CASSFLGRAVSF
NA	TRBV30	TRBJ1-2	few	TGTGCCTGGAGTAACGTTACTGGGGGCTACACCTTC	CAWSNVTGGYTF
TRBD2	TRBV9	TRBJ2-3	few	TGTGCCAGCAGCCGACTAGCGGGAGATAGCACAGATACGCAGTATTTT	CASSRLAGDSTDTQYF
NA	TRBV11-1	TRBJ2-5	NA	TGTGCCAGCAACATTTCTCGCGTGGGGACCCAGTACTTC	CASNISRVGTQYF
TRBD2	TRBV24-1	TRBJ2-3	few	TGTGCCACCAGTGAGGGACTAGCGGGATTCACAGATACGCAGTATTTT	CATSEGLAGFTDTQYF
NA	TRBV6-1	TRBJ2-7	many	TGTGCCAGCAGTAGCCGGGCCCCCTACGAGCAGTACTTC	CASSSRAPYEQYF
TRBD2	TRBV20-1	TRBJ2-7	many	TGCAGTGCGTGGACTAGCGGGAGATACGAGCAGTACTTC	CSAWTSGRYEQYF
NA	TRBV28	TRBJ2-2	few	TGTGCCAGCACCCCGGACAGTCCGAACACCGGGGAGCTGTTTTTT	CASTPDSPNTGELFF
NA	TRBV20-1	TRBJ2-1	once	TGCAGTGCCACACACGGTCTAGCGACCAACAATGAGCAGTTCTTC	CSATHGLATNNEQFF
NA	TRBV11-3	TRBJ1-1	many	TGTGCCAGCAGCCCCTGGACAGCGAACACTGAAGCTTTCTTT	CASSPWTANTEAFF
TRBD1	TRBV9	TRBJ2-7	few	TGTGCCAGCAGCGTAGGAGGGGGCCTCTCCTACGAGCAGTACTTC	CASSVGGGLSYEQYF
TRBD2	TRBV7-3	TRBJ2-7	few	TGTGCCAGCAGCTTTACTAGCGGGGAAACCTACGAGCAGTACTTC	CASSFTSGETYEQYF
TRBD1	TRBV15	TRBJ1-6	many	TGTGCCACCAGCAGCGACAGGGGTGGGTCACCCCTCCACTTT	CATSSDRGGSPLHF
TRBD2	TRBV20-1	TRBJ2-3	NA	TGCAGTGCTAGAGGGTCGGAAGTTAGCGGGAGTAGGGGCACAGATACGCAGTATTTT	CSARGSEVSGSRGTDTQYF
NA	TRBV29-1	TRBJ2-7	many	TGCAGCGTTGAAGACGCGTCCGAGCAGTACTTC	CSVEDASEQYF
NA	TRBV11-3	TRBJ2-5	many	TGTGCCAGCAGCTTTACGGGGGAGACCCAGTACTTC	CASSFTGETQYF
TRBD1	TRBV20-1	TRBJ1-5	NA	TGCAGTGCTAGACCGAATGGACAGGGAGAGCAGCCCCAGCATTTT	CSARPNGQGEQPQHF
TRBD2	TRBV29-1	TRBJ2-1	few	TGCAGCGTGAGGGGGGAGCAGCGGGAGGCCGATGAGCAGTTCTTC	CSVRGEQREADEQFF
NA	TRBV28	TRBJ2-7	many	TGTGCCAGCATGGTGGGGAGAGAGGCCTCCGAGCAGTACTTC	CASMVGREASEQYF
NA	TRBV10-3	TRBJ1-3	few	TGTGCCATCAGTGATGACGGAGCCTCTGGAAACACCATATATTTT	CAISDDGASGNTIYF
TRBD1	TRBV5-4	TRBJ2-2	NA	TGTGCCAGCAGCTGGGACGGGACAGGGAACACCGGGGAGCTGTTTTTT	CASSWDGTGNTGELFF
NA	TRBV29-1	TRBJ2-7	NA	TGCAGCGTTCGGGGTTGGGACTTAGGCTCCGAGCAGTACTTC	CSVRGWDLGSEQYF